The 25 T cell receptor beta chains listed next were all sequenced from one sample in a study of multiple sclerosis patients with progressive multifocal leukoencephalopathy. Described time point: time of PML onset. Libraries were prepared by immunoSEQ multiplex PCR; TCRdb keeps only in-frame clonotypes and omits some of them. This repertoire shows more than 30,000 clones, about 87% found once; its top ten account for less than 7.5%. Sequencing was performed on PBMCs, taken from a patient treated with natalizumab. Receptors originate from a woman aged 40 to 49 with progressive multifocal leukoencephalopathy.

The V gene is TRBV4-2, the J gene TRBJ2-1, with D perhaps assigned TRBD1 or TRBD2 (6 bases each). This CDR3 contains 17 residues. Germline CDR1 reads LGHNA; CDR2 reads YNFKEQ. Deletions cut 0 bases from V and 0 bases from J, with 12 bases between. The CDR3: CASSQDPTGASYNEQFF. CDR3 nucleotides: TGTGCCAGCAGCCAAGATCCGACGGGGGCCTCCTACAATGAGCAGTTCTTC.

This chain connects TRBV5-1 to TRBJ2-1; TRBD2 matches 10 bases. Germline-derived CDR1 and CDR2 are SGHRS and YFSETQ. The CDR3 has 15 residues. The V gene end was trimmed by 0 bases and the J gene end by 10 bases; junction bases not matched to a gene: 7. Here the CDR3 DNA reads TGCGCCAGCAGCTTGGAAACTAGCGGGATTAAGGAGCAGTTCTTC. Its protein is CASSLETSGIKEQFF.

The chain carries TRBV7-9 and TRBJ1-1; D possibly corresponds to TRBD1 (5 bases). The CDR3 extends over 14 amino acids. Germline V gene data show CDR1 as SEHNR and CDR2 as FQNEAQ (reference sequence). V was shortened by 4 bases and J by 0 bases, with 9 bases between the two germline ends. In nucleotides, the CDR3 is TGTGCCAGCAGCTCGGGACGGCTGAACACTGAAGCTTTCTTT. Its translation is CASSSGRLNTEAFF.

The chain has TRBV5-1 and TRBJ1-5; D possibly corresponds to TRBD1 (6 bases). The length of the CDR3 is 14 residues. Trimming took 2 bases from V and 8 from J, leaving 14 bases between them. The germline V gene has CDR1 SGHRS and CDR2 YFSETQ. The CDR3 reads CASSLQQGGEPQHF. CDR3 nucleotide sequence: TGCGCCAGCAGCTTACAACAGGGAGGGGAGCCCCAGCATTTT.

This chain joins TRBV7-3 and TRBJ2-2; 8 nucleotides line up with TRBD1. Germline loops: CDR1 SGHTA, CDR2 FQGTGA. The CDR3 runs to 16 residues. V lost 4 bases to trimming and J lost 1 base; unmatched junction nucleotides: 5. CDR3 nucleotides: TGTGCCAGCAGCTCTTCAGGGGGCTTGAACACCGGGGAGCTGTTTTTT. Its translation: CASSSSGGLNTGELFF.

The chain has TRBV30 and TRBJ1-2; TRBD1 matches 8 bases. Per the germline V gene, CDR1 is GTSNPN and CDR2 is SVGIG (reference sequence). Trimming took 8 bases from V and 3 from J; bases not matched to a gene: 5. The length of the CDR3 is 12 residues. CDR3 sequence reads: CARGQGHYGYTF. CDR3 sequence (DNA): TGTGCCCGAGGACAGGGACACTATGGCTACACCTTC.

This clone was seen a handful of times. The V and J genes are TRBV7-2 and TRBJ2-7; 8 nucleotides line up with TRBD2. V lost 5 bases to trimming and J lost 3 bases; unmatched junction nucleotides: 6. The CDR3 spans 14 residues. CDR1 and CDR2 from the germline V gene are SGHTA and FQGNSA. Here the CDR3 DNA reads TGTGCCAGCAGCGTGACTAGCGTAGGCTACGAGCAGTACTTC. This gives the protein CASSVTSVGYEQYF.

The V call is TRBV7-2, the J call TRBJ2-3; D remains ambiguous. The CDR3 has 14 residues. V was trimmed by 2 bases and J by 5 bases, leaving 11 bases between them. Germline CDR1 is SGHTA and CDR2 is FQGNSA. The CDR3 region is CASSLNPGEDTQYF. In nucleotides, the CDR3 is TGTGCCAGCAGCTTAAATCCCGGAGAAGATACGCAGTATTTT.

This chain links TRBV29-1 with TRBJ1-2, with D uncertain. Germline CDR1 SQVTM, CDR2 ANQGSEA. This CDR3 has 11 residues. The germline V and J ends were trimmed by 2 bases and 8 bases, with 9 bases remaining between them. CDR3 amino acids: CSVELVGGYTF. The CDR3, as DNA: TGCAGCGTTGAACTAGTGGGAGGCTACACCTTC.

The rearrangement joins TRBV7-9 to TRBJ2-7; D ambiguous. The CDR3 is made up of 13 amino acids. Per the germline V gene, CDR1 is SEHNR and CDR2 is FQNEAQ (reference sequence). V dropped 5 bases and J dropped 2 bases, with 10 bases sitting between them. The CDR3 protein is CASSPGSTYEQYF. The CDR3, as DNA: TGTGCCAGCAGCCCCGGGTCTACCTACGAGCAGTACTTC.

This chain links TRBV7-2 with TRBJ1-3; weak D call: TRBD1 (5 bases). Germline lookup yields CDR1 SGHTA and CDR2 FQGNSA. V was shortened by 2 bases and J by 4 bases, with 9 bases between the two germline ends. The CDR3 consists of 14 residues. CDR3 in amino acids: CASSLQGPGNTIYF. The CDR3 DNA reads as TGTGCCAGCAGCTTACAGGGTCCAGGAAACACCATATATTTT.

The chain couples TRBV19 to TRBJ1-4; unclear D gene. Germline-derived CDR1 and CDR2 are LNHDA and SQIVND (reference sequence). The V end lost 0 bases, the J end lost 7 bases, and 15 bases lay between the germline ends. This CDR3 contains 16 residues. The CDR3 DNA is TGTGCCAGTAGTATAGATGCGACCCTACAAGGTGAAAAACTGTTTTTT. Translation gives CASSIDATLQGEKLFF.

The rearrangement links TRBV4-2 to TRBJ2-1; D gene ambiguous. The CDR3 is 16 amino acids. CDR1 is LGHNA and CDR2 is YNFKEQ in the germline V gene. Between the trimmed V and J ends, which lost 0 bases and 8 bases, there was a span of 17 bases. The CDR3 region is CASSQDGVAWADEQFF. CDR3 DNA sequence: TGTGCCAGCAGCCAAGATGGGGTAGCATGGGCGGATGAGCAGTTCTTC.

This chain connects TRBV11-2 to TRBJ2-5; 9 bases match TRBD2. Germline V CDR1 and CDR2: SGHAT, FQNNGV. This CDR3 has 16 amino acids. V was pared by 5 bases and J by 2 bases, with 9 bases of the junction left unmatched. The CDR3 DNA reads as TGTGCCAGCAGCCTCATAAGCGGGGGGCAACAAGAGACCCAGTACTTC. It yields the protein CASSLISGGQQETQYF.

The CDR3 reads CASSGTPSSTDTQYF. The CDR3 nucleotides read TGTGCCAGCAGCGGAACCCCAAGTAGCACAGATACGCAGTATTTT. V gene TRBV7-2 combines with J gene TRBJ2-3; D remains unclear. From germline, CDR1 is SGHTA and CDR2 FQGNSA. V was pared by 5 bases and J by 0 bases, with 12 bases between. The CDR3 contains 15 residues. The complete variable domain, with remaining parts taken from reference TRBV7-2 and TRBJ2-3, reads GAGVSQSPSNKVTEKGKDVELRCDPISGHTALYWYRQSLGQGLEFLIYFQGNSAPDKSGLPSDRFSAERTGGSVSTLTIQRTQQEDSAVYLCASSGTPSSTDTQYFGPGTRLTVL.

The gene calls are TRBV7-2 and TRBJ2-3, with TRBD2 matching 11 bases. With 4 bases clipped from V and 0 bases from J, the junction kept 6 bases outside the gene matches. Looked up from germline, CDR1 is SGHTA and CDR2 is FQGNSA. The CDR3 is 17 residues long. CDR3 in amino acids: CASSSGTSGSSTDTQYF. CDR3 sequence (DNA): TGTGCCAGCAGCTCCGGGACTAGCGGTTCTAGCACAGATACGCAGTATTTT. Looking up the rest from reference TRBV7-2 and TRBJ2-3 gives the full variable domain: GAGVSQSPSNKVTEKGKDVELRCDPISGHTALYWYRQSLGQGLEFLIYFQGNSAPDKSGLPSDRFSAERTGGSVSTLTIQRTQQEDSAVYLCASSSGTSGSSTDTQYFGPGTRLTVL.

This chain connects TRBV29-1 to TRBJ2-1, with 7 bases fitting TRBD1. Germline-derived CDR1 and CDR2 are SQVTM and ANQGSEA. J was trimmed by 3 bases and V by 4 bases; bases with no gene match: 6. The CDR3 has 14 amino acids. This CDR3 reads CSVGRQGYYNEQFF. CDR3 sequence (DNA): TGCAGCGTTGGGCGACAGGGATACTACAATGAGCAGTTCTTC.

This clone was seen once. This chain links TRBV5-1 with TRBJ2-2; perhaps TRBD2 as D (6 bases). This CDR3 is 17 amino acids long. Between the trimmed V and J ends, which lost 3 bases and 0 bases, there was a span of 15 bases. Germline loops: CDR1 SGHRS, CDR2 YFSETQ. CDR3 in amino acids: CASSWRATPSNTGELFF. The CDR3 DNA follows: TGCGCCAGCAGCTGGAGGGCGACTCCTTCGAACACCGGGGAGCTGTTTTTT.

Of note for this clone: The sample contains more than one DNA sequence encoding this CDR3. The chain carries TRBV5-1 and TRBJ1-1; D is ambiguous. Trimming stripped 1 base from V and 0 bases from J, with 25 bases between. The CDR3 is 20 residues long. Germline values: CDR1 SGHRS, CDR2 YFSETQ. The chain's CDR3 is CASSLSGTNFPGDMNTEAFF. The CDR3 nucleotides read TGCGCCAGCAGCTTGAGTGGCACCAATTTTCCTGGGGATATGAACACTGAAGCTTTCTTT.

The chain uses TRBV29-1 and TRBJ1-3; no firm D call. The CDR3 loop spans 15 amino acids. CDR1 and CDR2 from the germline V gene are SQVTM and ANQGSEA. The ends were cut back, 3 bases at V and 4 bases at J, with 16 bases in the middle. The chain's CDR3 is CSVEPSGISGNTIYF. The DNA of the CDR3 is TGCAGCGTTGAGCCGTCGGGGATATCAGGAAACACCATATATTTT.

The V call is TRBV15, the J call TRBJ2-6, with 7 nucleotides matching TRBD2. The CDR3 contains 16 residues. Germline CDR1 is LNHNV and CDR2 is YYDKDF (reference sequence). The trim removed 3 bases at V and 1 base at J, leaving 3 bases unmatched. The CDR3 DNA sequence: TGTGCCACCAGCAGGGGAGGGGCTTCTGGGGCCAACGTCCTGACTTTC. This translates into CATSRGGASGANVLTF.

The genes are TRBV19 and TRBJ2-2; D gene unclear. CDR1 is LNHDA and CDR2 is SQIVND in the germline V gene (reference sequence). Deletions cut 1 base from V and 4 bases from J, with 10 bases between. This CDR3 contains 15 residues. This CDR3 reads CASSIAQKPTGELFF. The CDR3 DNA follows: TGTGCCAGTAGTATAGCACAGAAGCCCACCGGGGAGCTGTTTTTT.

This sequence joins TRBV19 and TRBJ2-2, with TRBD1 identical over 10 bases. Looked up from germline, CDR1 is LNHDA and CDR2 is SQIVND (reference sequence). Losses at the gene ends were 5 bases for V and 12 bases for J; bases not matched to a gene: 30. There are 21 residues in the CDR3. CDR3: CASSFDRGRSLTRQGNTQLFF. The CDR3 DNA reads TGTGCCAGTAGTTTCGACAGGGGGCGATCCTTGACTAGGCAAGGCAATACCCAGCTGTTTTTT.

The chain recombines TRBV7-2 with TRBJ2-5; 8 bases line up with TRBD1. TRBJ2-7 explains the end of the DNA better; the J call may be wrong. This CDR3 is 13 amino acids long. The germline CDR1 and CDR2 sequences are SGHTA and FQGNSA. The CDR3 bases are TGTGCCAGCAGCGCGGACAGGGCCTACGAGCAGTACTTC. It is translated as CASSADRAYEQYF.

As to this clone: Different DNA sequences within this sample yield the same CDR3. The CDR3 reads CASSATTDTQYF. The CDR3 coding sequence is TGTGCCAGCAGCGCCACTACAGATACGCAGTATTTT. The chain combines TRBV9 with TRBJ2-3; D is ambiguous. The V gene's germline CDR1 is SGDLS and CDR2 YYNGEE. V shed 3 bases and J shed 3 bases, with 5 bases lying between them. The CDR3 spans 12 residues. Full variable domain (remainder filled in from reference TRBV9 and TRBJ2-3): DSGVTQTPKHLITATGQRVTLRCSPRSGDLSVYWYQQSLDQGLQFLIQYYNGEERAKGNILERFSAQQFPDLHSELNLSSLELGDSALYFCASSATTDTQYFGPGTRLTVL.